Sequencing of this T cell receptor (beta chain) was carried out in a study of vaccination and CD4 T cells after COVID-19. As for the study in general: Following dose two, a median approximately 65 days (range 14 to 241) passed before post-vaccine samples were taken.

The Oncomine TCR Beta short-read assay was what sequenced the DNA obtained from cultured CD4+ T cells. MiXCR, run by TCRdb on the PCR reads, gives a single entry per CDR3 protein. The sample lists 11,000 to 15,000 distinct CDR3 sequences, roughly 30% occurring once. This CDR3 has 13 amino acids. The J segment lost 7 bases and the V segment lost 4 bases, leaving 5 bases of the junction unmatched. CDR1 and CDR2 (germline): MGHDK, SYGVNS. This clonotype showed up just a few times. Its antigen is currently unknown. The treatment here: approximately nine-day PBMC culture with coronavirus spike peptide pools or control peptides (ViraFEST assay).

The chain couples TRBV25-1 to TRBJ2-3, with 7 positions matching TRBD1. This TCR was sampled from a human donor who had recovered from COVID-19. The sequenced sample was CD4+ T cells from blood, cultured in vitro, obtained after SARS-CoV-2 vaccination. The CDR3 loop reads CASSVQGWNTQYF. CDR3 DNA: TGTGCCAGCAGTGTACAGGGGTGGAATACGCAGTATTTT. Full variable domain (missing parts from reference TRBV25-1 and TRBJ2-3): EADIYQTPRYLVIGTGKKITLECSQTMGHDKMYWYQQDPGMELHLIHYSYGVNSTEKGDLSSESTVSRIRTEHFPLTLESARPSHTSQYLCASSVQGWNTQYFGPGTRLTVL.